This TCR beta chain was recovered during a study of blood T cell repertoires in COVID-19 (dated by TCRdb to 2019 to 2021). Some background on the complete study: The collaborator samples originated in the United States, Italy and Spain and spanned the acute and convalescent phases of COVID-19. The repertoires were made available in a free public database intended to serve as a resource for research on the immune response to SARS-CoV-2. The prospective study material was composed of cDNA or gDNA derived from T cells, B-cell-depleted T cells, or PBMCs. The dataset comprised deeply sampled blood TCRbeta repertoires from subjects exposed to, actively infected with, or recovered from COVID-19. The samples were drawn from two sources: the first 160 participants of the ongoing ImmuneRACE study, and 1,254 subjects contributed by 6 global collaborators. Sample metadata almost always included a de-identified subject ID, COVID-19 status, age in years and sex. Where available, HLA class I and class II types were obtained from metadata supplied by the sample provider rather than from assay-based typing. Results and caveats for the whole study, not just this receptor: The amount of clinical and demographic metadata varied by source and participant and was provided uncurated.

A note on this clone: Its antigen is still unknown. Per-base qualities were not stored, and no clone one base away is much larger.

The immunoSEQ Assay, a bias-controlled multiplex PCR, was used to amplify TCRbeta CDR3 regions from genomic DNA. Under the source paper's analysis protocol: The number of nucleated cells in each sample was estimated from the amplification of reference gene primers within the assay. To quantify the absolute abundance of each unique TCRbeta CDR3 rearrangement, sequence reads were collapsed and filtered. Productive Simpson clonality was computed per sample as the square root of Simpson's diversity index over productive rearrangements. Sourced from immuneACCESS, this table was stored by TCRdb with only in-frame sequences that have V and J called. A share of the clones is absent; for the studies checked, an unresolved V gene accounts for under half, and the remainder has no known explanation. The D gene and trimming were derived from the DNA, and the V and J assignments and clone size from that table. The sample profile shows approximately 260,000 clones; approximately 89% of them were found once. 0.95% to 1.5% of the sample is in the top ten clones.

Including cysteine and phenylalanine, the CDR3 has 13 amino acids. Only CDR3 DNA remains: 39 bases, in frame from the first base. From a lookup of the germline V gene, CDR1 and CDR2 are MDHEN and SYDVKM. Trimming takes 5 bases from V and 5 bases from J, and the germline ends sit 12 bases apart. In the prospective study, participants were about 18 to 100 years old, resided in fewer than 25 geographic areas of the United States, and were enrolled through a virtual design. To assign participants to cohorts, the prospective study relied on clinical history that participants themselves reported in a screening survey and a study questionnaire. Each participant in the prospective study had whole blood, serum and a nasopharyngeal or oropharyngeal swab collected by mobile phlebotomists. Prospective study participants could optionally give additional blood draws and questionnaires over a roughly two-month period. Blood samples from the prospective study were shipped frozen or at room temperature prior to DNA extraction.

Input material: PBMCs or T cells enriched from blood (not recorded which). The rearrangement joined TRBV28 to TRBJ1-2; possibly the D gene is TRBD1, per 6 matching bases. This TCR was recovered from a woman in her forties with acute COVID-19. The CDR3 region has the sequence CASSGTNAYGYTF. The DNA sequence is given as TGTGCCAGCAGTGGGACAAATGCATATGGCTACACCTTC.